This T cell receptor beta chain is drawn from a study of vaccination and CD4 T cells after COVID-19. Across the study: Two Hispanic individuals were among six male and four female convalescent patients. Overlapping SARS-CoV-2, HCoV-NL63, HCoV-OC43 and HCoV-229E spike peptides were used to stimulate cells.

The treatment: approximately nine-day PBMC culture with coronavirus spike peptide pools or control peptides (ViraFEST assay). ViraFEST stimulated the growth of antigen-specific T cells using peptide pools and subsequently profiled their TCRs by sequencing. At the Johns Hopkins FTIC core, DNA taken from cultured CD4+ T cells was sequenced by way of the Oncomine TCR Beta short-read assay. TCRdb reprocessed the PCR reads with MiXCR, giving one entry per CDR3 protein. Of just under 20,000 distinct CDR3 sequences listed, 35% to 50% are singletons. A note on this clonotype: Its antigen is still unknown.

The germline V gene has CDR1 SGHVS and CDR2 FQNEAQ. V lost 1 base and J 0 bases, leaving 9 bases between the germline ends. CDR3 length equals 15 residues. The sequenced sample was CD4+ T cells from blood, cultured in vitro, obtained after SARS-CoV-2 vaccination. This clonotype was sampled from a human donor who had recovered from COVID-19. This chain links TRBV7-8 with TRBJ1-1; D possibly corresponds to TRBD1 (5 bases). CDR3 nucleotides: TGTGCCAGCAGCTTAGATACCAGGGTGAACACTGAAGCTTTCTTT. This translates into CASSLDTRVNTEAFF.